These T cell receptor beta chains were read from a single sample in a study of blood T cell repertoires in COVID-19. Libraries were prepared by immunoSEQ multiplex PCR; TCRdb keeps only in-frame clonotypes and omits some of them. Among roughly 250,000 clones listed, around 89% were seen once. Sample: PBMCs or T cells enriched from blood (not recorded which). These receptors originate from a woman in her 40s with acute COVID-19. Each CDR3 is given with its conserved first and last residue. D genes are given only for firm matches. A row's size may be missing; if present it is once, few, many or a size class.

v_call	cdr3_length	d_call	j_call	clone_size	cdr3_aa	cdr3_nt
TRBV5-1	15	TRBD2	TRBJ2-2	-	CASSSLAGNTGELFF	TGCGCCAGCAGCTCCCTAGCGGGGAACACCGGGGAGCTGTTTTTT
TRBV24-1	14	TRBD1	TRBJ2-2	-	CATSDPRTGVRLFF	TGTGCCACCAGTGATCCCCGGACAGGGGTGAGGCTGTTTTTT
TRBV19	15	TRBD1	TRBJ1-5	-	CASSIVGTEGQPQHF	TGTGCCAGTAGTATAGTTGGGACAGAGGGTCAGCCCCAGCATTTT
TRBV19	16	TRBD1	TRBJ2-3	once	CASSIPGDSSTDTQYF	TGTGCCAGTAGTATCCCCGGGGACAGTAGCACAGATACGCAGTATTTT
TRBV7-9	15	TRBD1	TRBJ1-4	-	CASSPRQGSDEKLFF	TGTGCCAGCAGCCCTAGACAGGGTTCGGATGAAAAACTGTTTTTT
TRBV7-2	13	-	TRBJ1-6	-	CASSLFINSPLHF	TGTGCCAGCAGCTTATTTATTAATTCACCCCTCCACTTT
TRBV18	18	TRBD1	TRBJ2-4	-	CASSPFLAGQGAKNIQYF	TGTGCCAGCTCACCCTTTCTAGCAGGACAGGGGGCCAAAAACATTCAGTACTTC
TRBV3-1/TRBV3-2	15	-	TRBJ2-1	few	CASSPRAGLDNEQFF	TGTGCCAGCAGCCCGCGAGCGGGTCTGGACAATGAGCAGTTCTTC
TRBV7-2	15	-	TRBJ1-2	-	CASSRGGQFVGGYTF	TGTGCCAGCAGCCGGGGAGGCCAATTCGTTGGGGGCTACACCTTC
TRBV15	20	TRBD2	TRBJ2-2	once	CATSRHQTSGSRPNTGELFF	TGTGCCACCAGCAGACACCAAACTAGCGGGAGTAGGCCGAACACCGGGGAGCTGTTTTTT
TRBV25-1	14	-	TRBJ2-4	once	CASSESGAKFIQYF	TGTGCCAGCAGTGAATCAGGGGCTAAGTTCATTCAGTACTTC
TRBV5-1	15	-	TRBJ2-1	-	CASSASASSYNEQFF	TGCGCCAGCAGCGCCAGCGCTTCATCCTACAATGAGCAGTTCTTC
TRBV28	16	TRBD1	TRBJ2-7	once	CASSSQAGQGRYEQYF	TGTGCCAGCAGTTCGCAGGCGGGACAGGGGAGGTACGAGCAGTACTTC
TRBV28	13	-	TRBJ2-7	-	CASSIPGDYEQYF	TGTGCCAGCAGCATCCCGGGGGACTACGAGCAGTACTTC
TRBV29-1	13	TRBD1	TRBJ1-5	-	CSVGQGHNQPQHF	TGCAGCGTTGGACAGGGACACAATCAGCCCCAGCATTTT
TRBV19	14	TRBD1	TRBJ1-2	-	CASRGQGTNYGYTF	TGTGCCAGTAGGGGACAGGGAACAAACTATGGCTACACCTTC
TRBV7-9	17	TRBD1	TRBJ2-5	once	CASSPPTGLQIQETQYF	TGTGCCAGCAGCCCCCCGACAGGGCTTCAGATTCAAGAGACCCAGTACTTC
TRBV28	16	TRBD1	TRBJ1-2	-	CASSLGGTGARGDYTF	TGTGCCAGCAGTTTAGGGGGTACAGGGGCCCGAGGGGACTACACCTTC
TRBV24-1	17	TRBD1	TRBJ2-7	-	CATSDLPGQGGSYEQYF	TGTGCCACCAGTGATTTGCCCGGACAGGGTGGATCCTACGAGCAGTACTTC
TRBV7-2	15	TRBD2	TRBJ2-1	once	CASSLELAGGLEQFF	TGTGCCAGCAGCTTAGAACTAGCGGGAGGCCTTGAGCAGTTCTTC
TRBV7-8	14	TRBD1	TRBJ2-7	-	CASSQDRGRWEQYF	TGTGCCAGCAGTCAAGACAGGGGGCGCTGGGAGCAGTACTTC
TRBV4-1	16	TRBD2	TRBJ2-1	once	CASSHGTSGVYNEQFF	TGCGCCAGCAGCCATGGCACTAGCGGAGTCTACAATGAGCAGTTCTTC
TRBV7-2	14	-	TRBJ1-1	-	CASSLVYGGTEAFF	TGTGCCAGCAGCTTAGTTTACGGGGGTACTGAAGCTTTCTTT
TRBV19	18	TRBD1	TRBJ1-5	once	CASSYRGGEGQDRQPQHF	TGTGCCAGTAGTTACCGCGGGGGTGAGGGACAGGACCGACAGCCCCAGCATTTT
TRBV29-1	14	-	TRBJ1-3	-	CSVEGMGPGNTIYF	TGCAGCGTTGAAGGAATGGGGCCTGGAAACACCATATATTTT
TRBV24-1	15	-	TRBJ2-1	-	CATSDFRGTYNEQFF	TGTGCCACCAGTGATTTCCGCGGAACCTACAATGAGCAGTTCTTC
TRBV5-6	13	-	TRBJ1-2	-	CASSLDPSYGYTF	TGTGCCAGCAGCTTGGATCCTTCCTATGGCTACACCTTC
TRBV18	16	TRBD2	TRBJ2-1	-	CASSPFGAGAYNEQFF	TGTGCCAGCTCACCCTTTGGGGCGGGAGCCTACAATGAGCAGTTCTTC
TRBV5-6	17	-	TRBJ2-3	-	CASSLAGRIQSEDTQYF	TGTGCCAGCAGCTTGGCAGGGAGGATCCAGTCCGAAGATACGCAGTATTTT
TRBV2	15	-	TRBJ1-5	-	CASRWYYEGNQPQHF	TGTGCCAGCAGATGGTACTATGAGGGCAATCAGCCCCAGCATTTT
TRBV6-1	16	TRBD1	TRBJ1-6	-	CASSDLLDRDNSPLHF	TGTGCCAGCAGTGATCTCCTGGACAGGGATAATTCACCCCTCCACTTT
TRBV2	19	TRBD2	TRBJ2-2	-	CASSRTSGRAIGDTGELFF	TGTGCCAGCAGCCGGACTAGCGGGAGGGCAATAGGGGACACCGGGGAGCTGTTTTTT
TRBV28	19	-	TRBJ1-2	-	CASNRPGLQDSFILYGYTF	TGTGCCAGCAATCGGCCGGGTTTGCAGGACAGCTTTATTCTCTATGGCTACACCTTC
TRBV14	13	-	TRBJ1-1	-	CASTQGMNTEAFF	TGTGCCAGCACACAGGGCATGAACACTGAAGCTTTCTTT
TRBV28	16	TRBD2	TRBJ2-1	-	CASSISIAGGPGTQFF	TGTGCCAGCAGTATTTCCATAGCGGGAGGGCCGGGGACGCAGTTCTTC
TRBV28	14	-	TRBJ1-1	-	CASSFIQGNTEAFF	TGTGCCAGCAGTTTTATCCAGGGTAACACTGAAGCTTTCTTT
TRBV25-1	13	-	TRBJ1-2	once	CASSDYRRHGYTF	TGTGCCAGCAGTGACTACCGGAGGCATGGCTACACCTTC
TRBV5-8	13	TRBD1	TRBJ2-1	-	CASSSTGDNEQFF	TGTGCCAGCAGCTCGACAGGGGACAATGAGCAGTTCTTC
TRBV7-9	14	-	TRBJ1-1	-	CASSLKGGDTEAFF	TGTGCCAGCAGCTTAAAAGGGGGGGACACTGAAGCTTTCTTT
TRBV10-3	14	-	TRBJ2-5	few	CAISDTGRAETQYF	TGTGCCATCAGTGACACAGGGCGTGCAGAGACCCAGTACTTC
TRBV2	15	-	TRBJ2-5	-	CASRTGTRPDETQYF	TGTGCCAGCAGGACAGGAACCCGCCCGGATGAGACCCAGTACTTC
TRBV30	14	TRBD2	TRBJ2-1	-	CAWSGTSGINEQFF	TGTGCCTGGAGCGGGACTAGCGGGATCAATGAGCAGTTCTTC
TRBV5-8	15	TRBD2	TRBJ2-5	-	CASSPGRGIKETQYF	TGTGCCAGCAGCCCCGGGAGGGGGATCAAAGAGACCCAGTACTTC
TRBV29-1	11	-	TRBJ1-1	-	CSVGTYTEAFF	TGCAGCGTCGGGACTTACACTGAAGCTTTCTTT
TRBV16	14	-	TRBJ1-1	-	CASSQPTRGTEAFF	TGTGCCAGCAGCCAACCAACTCGGGGAACTGAAGCTTTCTTT
TRBV27	12	-	TRBJ1-5	-	CASSFLNQPQHF	TGTGCCAGCAGTTTCCTAAATCAGCCCCAGCATTTT
TRBV28	16	-	TRBJ1-5	-	CASSSPGTSLGQPQHF	TGTGCCAGCAGTTCCCCCGGGACTAGTCTGGGTCAGCCCCAGCATTTT